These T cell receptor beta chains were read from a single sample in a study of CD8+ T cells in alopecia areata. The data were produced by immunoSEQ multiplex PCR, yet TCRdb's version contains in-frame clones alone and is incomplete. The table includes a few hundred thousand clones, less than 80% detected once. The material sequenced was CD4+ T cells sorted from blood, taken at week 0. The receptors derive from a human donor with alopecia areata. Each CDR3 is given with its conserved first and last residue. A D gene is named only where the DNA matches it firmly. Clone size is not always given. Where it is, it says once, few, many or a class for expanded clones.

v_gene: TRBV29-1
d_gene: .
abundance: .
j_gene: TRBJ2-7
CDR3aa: CSVVVFEANLGYEQYF
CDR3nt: TGCAGCGTTGTAGTCTTTGAGGCTAACCTGGGCTACGAGCAGTACTTC

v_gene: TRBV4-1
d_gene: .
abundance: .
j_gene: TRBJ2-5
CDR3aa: CASSLAERGETQYF
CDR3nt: TGCGCCAGCTCCTTAGCGGAAAGGGGAGAGACCCAGTACTTC

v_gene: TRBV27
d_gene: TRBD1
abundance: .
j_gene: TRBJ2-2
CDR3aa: CASSLRTGNTGELFF
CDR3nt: TGTGCCAGCAGTTTACGGACAGGGAACACCGGGGAGCTGTTTTTT

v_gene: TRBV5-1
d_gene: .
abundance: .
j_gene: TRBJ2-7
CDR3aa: CASSLSSVRYEQYF
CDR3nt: TGCGCCAGCAGCTTATCGAGCGTGCGCTACGAGCAGTACTTC

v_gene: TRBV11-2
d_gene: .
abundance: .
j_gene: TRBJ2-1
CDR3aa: CASSSRTPYNEQFF
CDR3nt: TGTGCCAGCAGCTCTAGGACACCTTACAATGAGCAGTTCTTC

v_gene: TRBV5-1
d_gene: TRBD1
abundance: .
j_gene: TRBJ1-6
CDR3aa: CASSIGQGNSPLHF
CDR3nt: TGCGCCAGCAGCATTGGACAGGGGAATTCACCCCTCCACTTT

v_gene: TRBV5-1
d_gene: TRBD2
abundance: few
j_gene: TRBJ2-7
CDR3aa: CASNPGGGSYEQYF
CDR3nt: TGCGCCAGCAATCCCGGCGGGGGATCCTACGAGCAGTACTTC

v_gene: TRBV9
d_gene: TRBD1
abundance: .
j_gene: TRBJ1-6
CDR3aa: CASSVSGTDNSPLHF
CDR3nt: TGTGCCAGCAGCGTATCCGGGACAGATAATTCACCCCTCCACTTT

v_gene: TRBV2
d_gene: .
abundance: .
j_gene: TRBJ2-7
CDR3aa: CASIEGSSYEQYF
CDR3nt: TGTGCCAGCATTGAGGGGAGCTCCTACGAGCAGTACTTC

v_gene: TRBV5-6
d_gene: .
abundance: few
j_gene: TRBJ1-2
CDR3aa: CASSFGGLRGNYGYTF
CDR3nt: TGTGCCAGCAGCTTTGGCGGACTGCGTGGGAACTATGGCTACACCTTC

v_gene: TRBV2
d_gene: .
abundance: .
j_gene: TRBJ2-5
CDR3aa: CASNRVQETQYF
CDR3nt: TGTGCCAGTAACAGGGTCCAAGAGACCCAGTACTTC

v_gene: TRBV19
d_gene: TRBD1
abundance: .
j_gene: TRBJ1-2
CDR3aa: CASSTGTGMANYGYTF
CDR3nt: TGTGCCAGTAGTACGGGGACAGGGATGGCTAACTATGGCTACACCTTC

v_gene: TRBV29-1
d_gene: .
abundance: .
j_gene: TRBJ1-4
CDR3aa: CSVTPGGSNEKLFF
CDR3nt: TGCAGCGTGACCCCGGGAGGGAGTAATGAAAAACTGTTTTTT

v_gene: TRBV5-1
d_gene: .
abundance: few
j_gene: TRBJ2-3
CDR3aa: CASSRGEETDTQYF
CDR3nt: TGCGCCAGCAGCCGAGGGGAGGAAACAGATACGCAGTATTTT

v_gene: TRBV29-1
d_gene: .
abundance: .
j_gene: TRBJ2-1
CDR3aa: CSVEVREQFF
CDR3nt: TGCAGCGTTGAGGTTCGGGAGCAGTTCTTC

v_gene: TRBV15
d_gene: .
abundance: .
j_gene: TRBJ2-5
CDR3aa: CATSSTQGRFQETQYF
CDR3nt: TGTGCCACCAGCAGTACACAGGGAAGGTTCCAAGAGACCCAGTACTTC

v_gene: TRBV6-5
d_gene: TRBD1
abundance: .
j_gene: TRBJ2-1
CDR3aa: CASSYEGAILNEQFF
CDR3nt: TGTGCCAGCAGTTACGAGGGGGCTATATTAAATGAGCAGTTCTTC

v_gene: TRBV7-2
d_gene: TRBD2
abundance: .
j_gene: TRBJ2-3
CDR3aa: CASSARLAESTDTQYF
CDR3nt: TGTGCCAGCAGCGCCCGACTAGCGGAGAGCACAGATACGCAGTATTTT

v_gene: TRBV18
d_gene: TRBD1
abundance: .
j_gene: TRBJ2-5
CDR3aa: CASSLGQAQETQYF
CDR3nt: TGTGCCAGCTCACTTGGACAGGCCCAAGAGACCCAGTACTTC

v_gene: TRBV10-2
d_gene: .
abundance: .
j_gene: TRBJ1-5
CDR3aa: CASGYGGSNQPQHF
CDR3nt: TGCGCCAGCGGGTACGGGGGCAGCAATCAGCCCCAGCATTTT

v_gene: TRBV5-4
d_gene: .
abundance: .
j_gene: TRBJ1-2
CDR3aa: CASSFQDAYTF
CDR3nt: TGTGCCAGCAGCTTTCAGGACGCCTACACCTTC

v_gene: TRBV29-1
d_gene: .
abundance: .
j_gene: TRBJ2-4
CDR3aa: CSVERKKGGIQYF
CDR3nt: TGCAGCGTTGAGAGGAAGAAAGGGGGCATTCAGTACTTC

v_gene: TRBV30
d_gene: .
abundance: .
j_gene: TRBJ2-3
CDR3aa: CAWKTTNTQYF
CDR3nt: TGTGCCTGGAAGACTACCAATACGCAGTATTTT

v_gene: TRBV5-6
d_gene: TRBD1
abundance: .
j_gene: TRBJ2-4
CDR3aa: CASSSGQKNIQYF
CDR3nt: TGTGCCAGCAGCTCGGGACAGAAAAACATTCAGTACTTC

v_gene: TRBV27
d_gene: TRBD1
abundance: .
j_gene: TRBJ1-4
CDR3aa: CASSLSRPLRDRGEKLFF
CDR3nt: TGTGCCAGCAGTTTATCGCGACCGCTCCGGGACAGGGGTGAAAAACTGTTTTTT

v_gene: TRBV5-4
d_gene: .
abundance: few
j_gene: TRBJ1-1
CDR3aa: CASSSSPSATEAFF
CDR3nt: TGTGCCAGCAGCTCCTCCCCGTCGGCCACTGAAGCTTTCTTT

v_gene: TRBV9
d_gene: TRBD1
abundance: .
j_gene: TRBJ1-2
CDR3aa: CASSVDRGGGYGYTF
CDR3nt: TGTGCCAGCAGCGTAGACAGGGGCGGGGGCTATGGCTACACCTTC

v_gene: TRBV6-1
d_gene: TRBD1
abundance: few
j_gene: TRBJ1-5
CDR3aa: CASSEALRQGANQPQHF
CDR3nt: TGTGCCAGCAGTGAAGCGCTTAGGCAGGGGGCGAATCAGCCCCAGCATTTT

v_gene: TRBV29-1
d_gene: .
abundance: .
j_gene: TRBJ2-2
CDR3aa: CRSMDRTNTGELFF
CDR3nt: TGCAGATCAATGGACAGAACGAACACCGGGGAGCTGTTTTTT

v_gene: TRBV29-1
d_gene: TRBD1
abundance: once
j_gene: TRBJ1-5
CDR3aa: CSVGGGDQPQHF
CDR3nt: TGCAGCGTTGGAGGGGGCGATCAGCCCCAGCATTTT

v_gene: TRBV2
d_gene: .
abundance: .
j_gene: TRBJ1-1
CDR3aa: CASSETTGTEAFF
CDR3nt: TGTGCCAGCAGTGAGACTACGGGGACTGAAGCTTTCTTT

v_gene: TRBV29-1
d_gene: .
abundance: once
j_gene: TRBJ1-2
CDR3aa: CSVEDYRGNYGYTF
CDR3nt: TGCAGCGTTGAAGACTACCGAGGGAACTATGGCTACACCTTC

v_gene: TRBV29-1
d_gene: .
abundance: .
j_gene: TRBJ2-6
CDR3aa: CSVSQGAGANVLTF
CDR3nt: TGCAGCGTTTCCCAGGGCGCTGGGGCCAACGTCCTGACTTTC

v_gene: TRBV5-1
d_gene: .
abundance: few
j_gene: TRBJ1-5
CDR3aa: CASSLAGEALQPQHF
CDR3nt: TGCGCCAGCAGCTTGGCCGGGGAAGCGTTGCAGCCCCAGCATTTT

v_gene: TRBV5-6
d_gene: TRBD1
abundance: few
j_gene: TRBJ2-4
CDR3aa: CASSLQGSGSDIQYF
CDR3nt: TGTGCCAGCAGCTTACAGGGGTCAGGCAGTGACATTCAGTACTTC

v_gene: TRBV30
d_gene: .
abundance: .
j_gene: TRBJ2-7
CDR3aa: CAWSQKGGIYEQYF
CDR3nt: TGTGCCTGGAGTCAAAAAGGGGGAATCTACGAGCAGTACTTC

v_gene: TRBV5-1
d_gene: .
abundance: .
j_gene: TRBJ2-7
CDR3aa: CASSADSHGGEQYF
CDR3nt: TGCGCCAGCAGCGCGGACTCCCATGGCGGCGAGCAGTACTTC

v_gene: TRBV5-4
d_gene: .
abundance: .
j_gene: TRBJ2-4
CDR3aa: CASSLDLAKNIQYF
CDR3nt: TGTGCCAGCAGCTTGGACCTAGCCAAAAACATTCAGTACTTC

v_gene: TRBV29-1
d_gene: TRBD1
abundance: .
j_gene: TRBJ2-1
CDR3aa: CSVRGQGEYNEQFF
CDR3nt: TGCAGCGTACGGGGACAGGGGGAGTACAATGAGCAGTTCTTC

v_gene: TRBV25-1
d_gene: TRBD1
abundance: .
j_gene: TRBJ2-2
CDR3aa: CASSELSPTGDGTGELFF
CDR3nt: TGTGCCAGCAGTGAATTATCCCCGACAGGGGATGGAACCGGGGAGCTGTTTTTT

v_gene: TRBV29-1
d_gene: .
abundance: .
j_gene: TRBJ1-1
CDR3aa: CSVRGTMNTEAFF
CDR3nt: TGCAGCGTTCGGGGAACCATGAACACTGAAGCTTTCTTT

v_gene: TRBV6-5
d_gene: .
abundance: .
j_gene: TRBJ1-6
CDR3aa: CASSYSTGEGGSPLHF
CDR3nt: TGTGCCAGCAGTTACTCGACGGGGGAGGGAGGGTCACCCCTCCACTTT

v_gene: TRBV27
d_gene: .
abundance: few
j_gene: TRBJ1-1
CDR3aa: CASSLSWVSTEAFF
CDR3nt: TGTGCCAGCAGTTTATCCTGGGTCAGCACTGAAGCTTTCTTT

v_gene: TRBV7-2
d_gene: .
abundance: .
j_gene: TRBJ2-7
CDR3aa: CASSSTRATADF
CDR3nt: TGTGCCAGCAGCTCCACAAGAGCCACGGCAGACTTC

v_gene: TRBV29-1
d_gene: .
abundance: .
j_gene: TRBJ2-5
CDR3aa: CSVEDLVGPAGTQYF
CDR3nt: TGCAGCGTTGAAGATCTTGTGGGGCCCGCAGGGACCCAGTACTTC

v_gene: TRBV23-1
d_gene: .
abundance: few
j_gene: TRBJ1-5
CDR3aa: CASSLSTGGNQPQHF
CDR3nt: TGCGCCAGCAGTCTGAGCACCGGGGGCAATCAGCCCCAGCATTTT

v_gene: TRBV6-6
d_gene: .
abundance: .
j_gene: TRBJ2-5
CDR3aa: CATTTRDQETQYF
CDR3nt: TGTGCCACCACTACTAGGGACCAAGAGACCCAGTACTTC

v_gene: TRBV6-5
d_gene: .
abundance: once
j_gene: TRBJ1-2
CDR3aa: CASSYIGTYGYTF
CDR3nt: TGTGCCAGCAGTTACATCGGGACCTATGGCTACACCTTC

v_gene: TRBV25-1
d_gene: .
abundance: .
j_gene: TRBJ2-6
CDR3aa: CASSVGSGANVLTF
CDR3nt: TGTGCCAGCAGTGTGGGATCTGGGGCCAACGTCCTGACTTTC

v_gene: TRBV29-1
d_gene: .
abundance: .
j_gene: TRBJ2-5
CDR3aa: CSVAWQETQYF
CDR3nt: TGCAGCGTTGCATGGCAAGAGACCCAGTACTTC

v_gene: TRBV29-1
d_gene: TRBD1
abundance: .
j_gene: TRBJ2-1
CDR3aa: CSVAGQGVGYDEQFF
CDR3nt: TGCAGCGTTGCGGGACAGGGGGTTGGCTACGATGAGCAGTTCTTC

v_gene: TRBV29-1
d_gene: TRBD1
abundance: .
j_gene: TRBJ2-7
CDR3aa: CSAGTGAGEQYF
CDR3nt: TGCAGCGCCGGGACAGGGGCGGGAGAGCAGTACTTC